The 13 T cell receptor beta chains given below trace back to one sample, sequenced in a study of T-cell reconstitution after alpha-beta-depleted transplantation in children. The authors prepared the TCRbeta library with unique molecular identifiers. TCRdb re-analysed the PCR reads in MiXCR, keeping a single row per CDR3 protein. Of about 980,000 distinct CDR3 sequences listed, roughly 29% are singletons. The starting material was PBMCs, mostly from graft donor cells, obtained 360 days after TCRalphabeta/CD19-depleted stem cell transplant. These receptors originate from a boy in the first two years of life who had a stem cell transplant for SCID, so the T cells may come from the graft donor.

The rearrangement joins TRBV9 to TRBJ2-3; the match to TRBD2 covers 9 bases. CDR1 and CDR2 from the germline V gene are SGDLS and YYNGEE. The V gene end was trimmed by 0 bases and the J gene end by 1 base; junction bases not matched to a gene: 6. The CDR3 length is 17 residues. The CDR3 DNA follows: TGTGCCAGCAGCGTAGGTGGTCCTAGCGGGGGCACAGATACGCAGTATTTT. Translating it yields CASSVGGPSGGTDTQYF.

This clonotype was seen a few times. The V and J genes are TRBV29-1 and TRBJ2-7; 7 bases fit TRBD1. The V gene end was trimmed by 6 bases and the J gene end by 2 bases; junction bases not matched to a gene: 7. CDR1 SQVTM and CDR2 ANQGSEA come from the germline V gene. CDR3 length equals 13 residues. In nucleotides, the CDR3 is TGCAGCGTCTCCAAGGGGGCCGCCTACGAGCAGTACTTC. Amino acid sequence: CSVSKGAAYEQYF.

The rearrangement links TRBV20-1 to TRBJ1-3, with D possibly matching TRBD1 (5 bases). Trimming removed 3 bases from V and 0 bases from J, with 12 bases in between. This CDR3 comprises 15 residues. Germline loops: CDR1 DFQATT, CDR2 SNEGSKA (reference sequence). The DNA for the CDR3 is TGCAGTGCTAGTTACGGGGGGATCTCTGGAAACACCATATATTTT. Protein: CSASYGGISGNTIYF.

The V call is TRBV2, the J call TRBJ2-3; D is possibly TRBD2 (6 bases). The V end was cut by 6 bases, the J end by 4 bases, with 14 bases between. The CDR3 extends over 14 amino acids. Germline values: CDR1 SNHLY, CDR2 FYNNEI. This CDR3 is CASRYPSVADTQYF. The CDR3 nucleotides are TGTGCCAGCAGGTATCCTAGCGTTGCAGATACGCAGTATTTT. Full variable domain (rest looked up from reference TRBV2 and TRBJ2-3): EPEVTQTPSHQVTQMGQEVILRCVPISNHLYFYWYRQILGQKVEFLVSFYNNEISEKSEIFDDQFSVERPDGSNFTLKIRSTKLEDSAMYFCASRYPSVADTQYFGPGTRLTVL.

The genes are TRBV7-9 and TRBJ2-5; TRBD1 or TRBD2 may be the D gene (5 bases each). Germline CDR1 is SEHNR and CDR2 is FQNEAQ (reference sequence). Trimming left V 5 bases short and J 5 bases short, with 21 bases between. This CDR3 comprises 16 residues. DNA of the CDR3: TGTGCCAGCAGCGAGAAAGGGGACCGTGTTCTGGAGACCCAGTACTTC. Translated: CASSEKGDRVLETQYF.

V gene TRBV28 combines with J gene TRBJ1-2; D is uncertain. Per the germline V gene, CDR1 is MDHEN and CDR2 is SYDVKM. The germline V and J ends were trimmed by 3 bases and 3 bases, with 5 bases remaining between them. This CDR3 spans 12 amino acids. CDR3: CASSFWDYGYTF. The CDR3 DNA sequence: TGTGCCAGCAGTTTCTGGGACTATGGCTACACCTTC.

The table lists this clonotype with a count of one. The chain couples TRBV29-1 to TRBJ1-2, with 10 bases aligning to TRBD1. Unmatched junction bases numbered 9, after V lost 7 bases and J lost 4 bases. CDR1 and CDR2 from the germline V gene are SQVTM and ANQGSEA. This CDR3 comprises 14 residues. CDR3 residues: CSAQPGQGRYGYTF. In DNA, the CDR3 is TGCAGCGCCCAACCGGGACAGGGGCGCTATGGCTACACCTTC. Together with reference TRBV29-1 and TRBJ1-2, the CDR3 gives the full variable domain: SAVISQKPSRDICQRGTSLTIQCQVDSQVTMMFWYRQQPGQSLTLIATANQGSEATYESGFVIDKFPISRPNLTFSTLTVSNMSPEDSSIYLCSAQPGQGRYGYTFGSGTRLTVV.

This clonotype was seen more than once but under ten times. The chain is built from TRBV20-1 and TRBJ1-5, with D hard to call. Germline CDR1 is DFQATT and CDR2 is SNEGSKA (reference sequence). Deletions cut 4 bases from V and 0 bases from J, with 7 bases between. The CDR3 spans 13 residues. This CDR3 reads CSATTDSNQPQHF. CDR3 nucleotide sequence: TGCAGTGCTACGACGGATAGCAATCAGCCCCAGCATTTT.

The genes are TRBV4-1 and TRBJ2-7, with 8 bases that match TRBD1. V was pared by 5 bases and J by 6 bases, with 12 bases of the junction left unmatched. Germline values: CDR1 MGHRA, CDR2 YSYEKL. The length of the CDR3 is 15 residues. The CDR3 region is CASSLTGTGGREQYF. CDR3 in DNA: TGCGCCAGCAGCTTAACCGGGACAGGAGGACGCGAGCAGTACTTC.

The chain employs TRBV20-1 and TRBJ1-4; tentative D call: TRBD1 (6 bases). V shed 1 base and J shed 5 bases, with 14 bases lying between them. The length of the CDR3 is 15 residues. The germline V gene encodes CDR1 DFQATT and CDR2 SNEGSKA (reference sequence). CDR3 sequence (DNA): TGCAGTGCTAGAGGTCTGGGGGGGCTAAATGAAAAACTGTTTTTT. It translates to CSARGLGGLNEKLFF.

The genes are TRBV12-3 or TRBV12-4 and TRBJ2-5; D remains unclear. This CDR3 contains 14 residues. V lost 3 bases and J 2 bases, leaving 10 bases between the germline ends. DNA for the CDR3: TGTGCCAGCAGTTTTGGTGGGTGGCAAGAGACCCAGTACTTC. Amino acid sequence: CASSFGGWQETQYF.

The V gene is TRBV5-1, the J gene TRBJ2-3, with 9 positions matching TRBD2. The CDR3 runs to 17 residues. The V gene end was trimmed by 5 bases and the J gene end by 0 bases; junction bases not matched to a gene: 10. CDR1 is SGHRS, CDR2 YFSETQ, per germline. Here the CDR3 reads CASSLLAGSTSTDTQYF. CDR3 DNA sequence: TGCGCCAGCAGTCTACTAGCGGGTTCCACTAGCACAGATACGCAGTATTTT. Supplemented by reference TRBV5-1 and TRBJ2-3, the full variable domain reads KAGVTQTPRYLIKTRGQQVTLSCSPISGHRSVSWYQQTPGQGLQFLFEYFSETQRNKGNFPGRFSGRQFSNSRSEMNVSTLELGDSALYLCASSLLAGSTSTDTQYFGPGTRLTVL.

The gene calls are TRBV27 and TRBJ2-1; TRBD2 agrees at 15 bases. Germline lookup yields CDR1 MNHEY and CDR2 SMNVEV (reference sequence). The CDR3 has 16 residues. V lost 7 bases to trimming and J lost 4 bases; unmatched junction nucleotides: 5. The CDR3: CASKGLAGGAYNEQFF. The CDR3 bases are TGTGCCAGCAAGGGACTAGCGGGGGGTGCATACAATGAGCAGTTCTTC.